The next 3 T cell receptor beta chains were all read from a single sample in a study of neoadjuvant anti-PD-1 for oral cavity cancer (dated by TCRdb to the early 2020s). The sample's time point, from its label and the paper: after neoadjuvant nivolumab, at surgical resection. Library construction relied on the immunoSEQ multiplex PCR assay. Entries here come from immuneACCESS through TCRdb and include only in-frame sequences with V and J called. Some clones fail to appear in such tables; in the studies checked, an unresolved V gene covers under half of the shortfall, and the cause of the remainder is unknown. For this sample there are about 12,000 clones; about two thirds appear just once. Around 2.4% of the sample belongs to the ten largest clones. The specimen comprised PBMCs, sampled after nivolumab (anti-PD-1) treatment. These receptors were obtained from a person aged 40 to 85 with oral cavity squamous cell carcinoma.

This clone was recorded a few times. The chain joins TRBV30 to TRBJ1-5; D might be TRBD1 (5 bases). There are 12 residues in the CDR3. Germline values: CDR1 GTSNPN, CDR2 SVGIG (reference sequence). Trimming removed 5 bases from V and 7 bases from J, with 12 bases in between. CDR3 nucleotide sequence: TGTGCCTGGGACAGTGATGGGCAGCCCCAGCATTTT. Its translation is CAWDSDGQPQHF.

This clone was seen only a few times. This rearrangement joins TRBV4-1 to TRBJ2-7; 7 bases are shared with TRBD2. Germline V gene lookup returns CDR1 MGHRA and CDR2 YSYEKL. CDR3 length equals 18 residues. V dropped 0 bases and J dropped 2; count of bases not matched to a gene: 13. CDR3 sequence (DNA): TGCGCCAGCAGCCAAGAGGGTGGAAGGGCGGGAGCGGCCTACGAGCAGTACTTC. Encoded protein: CASSQEGGRAGAAYEQYF.

V is TRBV10-1 and J is TRBJ2-6; TRBD1 agrees at 10 bases. The CDR3 contains 16 residues. Germline loops: CDR1 WNHNN, CDR2 SYGVQD (reference sequence). Trimming removed 5 bases from V and 2 bases from J; junction bases left unmatched: 3. The CDR3 DNA sequence: TGCGCCAGCAGTCCCGGGACAGGGGCTGGGGCCAACGTCCTGACTTTC. Its protein is CASSPGTGAGANVLTF.